The rows below give T cell receptor beta chains drawn from one sample of a study of persistence of HIV-infected CD4 T cells. These receptors lack a known antigen. Profiled with immunoSEQ multiplex PCR; TCRdb holds only in-frame clones, not every one. Counted here are roughly 30,000 clones, around 80% occurring once; the ten biggest clones make up roughly 4.8%. The sample consisted of CD4+ T cells sorted from PBMCs after 18-hour stimulation, taken from a patient who received antiretroviral therapy. Receptors originate from an adult man with HIV who was CMV-seropositive. Both conserved end residues are part of each CDR3. A D gene is named only where the DNA matches it firmly.

CASSEVVGQGFNQPQHF | TGTGCCAGCAGTGAAGTTGTAGGACAGGGCTTCAATCAGCCCCAGCATTTT | TRBV6-1 | TRBD1 | TRBJ1-5
CSVVGDRAGELFF | TGCAGCGTTGTGGGGGACAGGGCCGGGGAGCTGTTTTTT | TRBV29-1 | TRBD1 | TRBJ2-2
CASSHPGVAGEQFF | TGTGCCAGCAGCCACCCAGGTGTGGCAGGTGAGCAGTTCTTC | TRBV7-9 | . | TRBJ2-1
CASSSNSNTDTQYF | TGTGCCAGCAGTTCCAACAGCAACACAGATACGCAGTATTTT | TRBV28 | . | TRBJ2-3
CASSIAGGSYEQYF | TGTGCCAGTAGTATAGCGGGCGGTTCCTACGAGCAGTACTTC | TRBV19 | . | TRBJ2-7
CASSQGVQPRHTQYF | TGTGCCAGCAGCCAGGGAGTCCAGCCCAGACATACGCAGTATTTT | TRBV7-2 | . | TRBJ2-3
CATSRDHQYEQYF | TGTGCCACCAGCAGAGATCACCAATACGAGCAGTACTTC | TRBV15 | . | TRBJ2-7
CASSLSGSGYRNEQFF | TGTGCCAGCAGCTTAAGCGGTAGCGGCTATAGAAATGAGCAGTTCTTC | TRBV7-2 | . | TRBJ2-1
CAISESASGVWGEQFF | TGTGCCATCAGTGAGTCTGCTAGCGGGGTCTGGGGTGAGCAGTTCTTC | TRBV10-3 | TRBD2 | TRBJ2-1
CASSSSGGRELFF | TGTGCCAGCAGCAGTTCGGGGGGCAGGGAGCTGTTTTTT | TRBV11-3 | . | TRBJ2-2
CASSPLAGQGDTQYF | TGCGCCAGCAGCCCCTTGGCGGGGCAAGGGGATACGCAGTATTTT | TRBV4-1 | . | TRBJ2-3
CASSTGGAYNEQFF | TGTGCCAGCAGCACAGGGGGCGCCTACAATGAGCAGTTCTTC | TRBV7-3 | TRBD1 | TRBJ2-1
CASSLGLANTGELFF | TGCGCCAGCAGCTTGGGACTAGCGAACACCGGGGAGCTGTTTTTT | TRBV5-1 | . | TRBJ2-2
CASSEDRRDGYTF | TGCGCCAGCAGTGAGGACCGCCGCGATGGCTACACCTTC | TRBV10-1 | . | TRBJ1-2
CASIPDRGLGYGYTF | TGTGCCAGCATCCCGGACAGGGGGCTGGGCTATGGCTACACCTTC | TRBV7-2 | TRBD1 | TRBJ1-2
CASSEESNTEAFF | TGTGCCAGCTCCGAAGAGTCAAACACTGAAGCTTTCTTT | TRBV18 | . | TRBJ1-1
CASSPGGGGYGYTF | TGCGCCAGCAGCCCAGGTGGCGGGGGCTATGGCTACACCTTC | TRBV5-1 | . | TRBJ1-2
CASSFSSGANVLTF | TGTGCCAGCAGCTTCTCCTCTGGGGCCAACGTCCTGACTTTC | TRBV5-4 | . | TRBJ2-6
CATSGTGGTDTQYF | TGTGCCACCAGTGGGACAGGGGGGACAGATACGCAGTATTTT | TRBV24-1 | TRBD1 | TRBJ2-3